Presented here are 8 T cell receptor beta chains from one specimen sequenced in a study of Ad26.COV2.S vaccination and SARS-CoV-2 variants. Generated by immunoSEQ multiplex PCR, the TCRdb table keeps only in-frame clones and is missing some. The sample includes approximately 480,000 clones, approximately 90% seen only once; the top ten take 13%. Treatment defined: 19 received Ad26.COV2.S at low or high dose, single or two shots; roughly 5 received placebo; per-sample allocation not given. Collection of samples fell on day 63 after the first vaccine or placebo injection. Sequencing used peripheral blood, obtained in a trial of Ad26.COV2.S vaccine versus placebo. These receptors were obtained from a person between 18 and 65 years old who received the Ad26.COV2.S COVID-19 vaccine or a placebo.

The genes are TRBV27 and TRBJ2-5; 8 nucleotides align to TRBD1. CDR1 is MNHEY and CDR2 is SMNVEV in the germline V gene (reference sequence). The CDR3 spans 15 residues. V trimming: 5 bases; J trimming: 4 bases; junction bases outside the gene matches: 9. CDR3 sequence: CASSRDRRRVETQYF. The CDR3 bases are TGTGCCAGCAGTAGGGACAGGAGGAGAGTAGAGACCCAGTACTTC.

V usage is TRBV7-8 and J usage is TRBJ2-7; tentatively, D is TRBD1 or TRBD2 (5 bases each). There are 14 residues in the CDR3. Trimming took 1 base from V and 4 from J, leaving 11 bases between them. The V gene's germline CDR1 is SGHVS and CDR2 FQNEAQ. The CDR3 sequence: CASSLGRDRYEQYF. The CDR3 region has the DNA TGTGCCAGCAGCTTAGGAAGGGACCGGTACGAGCAGTACTTC.

The chain combines TRBV7-8 with TRBJ1-1; the match to TRBD1 covers 8 bases. The V and J ends lost 1 base and 0 bases, in that order; junction bases with no gene match: 10. The CDR3 is 18 residues long. The germline V gene encodes CDR1 SGHVS and CDR2 FQNEAQ. The CDR3: CASSLGATGGVLNTEAFF. DNA for the CDR3: TGTGCCAGCAGCTTAGGGGCTACAGGGGGGGTTTTGAACACTGAAGCTTTCTTT. The variable domain in full, completed from reference TRBV7-8 and TRBJ1-1, reads GAGVSQSPRYKVAKRGQDVALRCDPISGHVSLFWYQQALGQGPEFLTYFQNEAQLDKSGLPSDRFFAERPEGSVSTLKIQRTQQEDSAVYLCASSLGATGGVLNTEAFFGQGTRLTVV.

The chain has TRBV6-5 and TRBJ1-5; D is undetermined. The CDR3 sequence is 13 residues long. In germline, CDR1 is MNHEY, CDR2 SVGAGI. V lost 6 bases and J 3 bases, leaving 9 bases between the germline ends. The CDR3 loop is CASRPNTNQPQHF. The CDR3 DNA follows: TGTGCCAGCAGGCCTAATACCAATCAGCCCCAGCATTTT.

This chain connects TRBV19 to TRBJ2-1, with D perhaps matching TRBD1 (6 bases). CDR1 is LNHDA, CDR2 SQIVND, per germline (reference sequence). The germline V and J ends were trimmed by 4 bases and 0 bases, with 13 bases remaining between them. This CDR3 contains 16 residues. Here the CDR3 DNA reads TGTGCCAGTAGTAGGCAAGCGGACAGCTCCTACAATGAGCAGTTCTTC. Amino acids: CASSRQADSSYNEQFF.

J is TRBJ2-2 and V is TRBV5-4, with D possibly matching TRBD1 (5 bases). Germline values: CDR1 SGHNT, CDR2 YYREEE (reference sequence). The CDR3 totals 13 residues. Trimming took 1 base from V and 6 from J, leaving 7 bases between them. The CDR3 nucleotides are TGTGCCAGCAGCTTGACAGGACCCGGGGAGCTGTTTTTT. The encoded protein is CASSLTGPGELFF.

The chain carries TRBV27 and TRBJ2-1; 15 bases map to TRBD2. The germline V gene has CDR1 MNHEY and CDR2 SMNVEV (reference sequence). V dropped 3 bases and J dropped 0; count of bases not matched to a gene: 12. The length of the CDR3 is 21 residues. Here the CDR3 reads CASSLIVPGTSGGSSYNEQFF. The CDR3 nucleotides are TGTGCCAGCAGTTTGATAGTCCCCGGGACTAGCGGGGGGAGCTCCTACAATGAGCAGTTCTTC.

A note on this clone: Distinct nucleotide sequences in the sample also encode this CDR3. For the CDR3, the DNA is TGTGCCAGCAGTGTGGGTCAGCTGAACACTGAAGCTTTCTTT. Translation: CASSVGQLNTEAFF. The chain recombines TRBV2 with TRBJ1-1; D remains unclear. V was clipped by 4 bases and J by 0 bases, with 9 bases between them. The CDR3 is 14 amino acids. Germline loops: CDR1 SNHLY, CDR2 FYNNEI.